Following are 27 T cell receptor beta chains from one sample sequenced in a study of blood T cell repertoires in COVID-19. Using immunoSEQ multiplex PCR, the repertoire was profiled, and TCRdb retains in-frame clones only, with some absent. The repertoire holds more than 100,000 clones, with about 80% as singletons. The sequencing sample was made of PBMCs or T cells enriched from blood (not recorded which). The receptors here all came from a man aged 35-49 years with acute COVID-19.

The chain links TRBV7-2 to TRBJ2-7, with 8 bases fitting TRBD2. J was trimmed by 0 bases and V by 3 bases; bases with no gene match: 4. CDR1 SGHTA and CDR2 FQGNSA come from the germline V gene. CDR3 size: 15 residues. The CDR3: CASSFNSGGSYEQYF. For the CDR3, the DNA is TGTGCCAGCAGCTTCAACAGCGGGGGCTCCTACGAGCAGTACTTC.

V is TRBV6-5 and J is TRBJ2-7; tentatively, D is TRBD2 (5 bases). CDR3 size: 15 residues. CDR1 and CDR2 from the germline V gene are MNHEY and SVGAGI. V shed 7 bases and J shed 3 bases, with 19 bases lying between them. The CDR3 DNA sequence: TGTGCCAGCACCGAGGGCCCAACCCCATTCTACGAGCAGTACTTC. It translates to CASTEGPTPFYEQYF.

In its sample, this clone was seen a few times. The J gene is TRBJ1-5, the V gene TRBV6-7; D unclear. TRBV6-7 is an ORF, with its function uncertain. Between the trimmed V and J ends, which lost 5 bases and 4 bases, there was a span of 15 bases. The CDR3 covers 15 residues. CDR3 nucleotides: TGTGCCAGCAGTATGTACCTAGGATTTAATCAGCCCCAGCATTTT. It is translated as CASSMYLGFNQPQHF.

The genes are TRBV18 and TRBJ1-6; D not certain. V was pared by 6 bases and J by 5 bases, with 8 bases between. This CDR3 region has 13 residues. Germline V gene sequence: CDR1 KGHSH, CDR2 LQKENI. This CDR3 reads CASSREDNSPLHF. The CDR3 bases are TGTGCCAGCTCCCGAGAGGATAATTCACCCCTCCACTTT.

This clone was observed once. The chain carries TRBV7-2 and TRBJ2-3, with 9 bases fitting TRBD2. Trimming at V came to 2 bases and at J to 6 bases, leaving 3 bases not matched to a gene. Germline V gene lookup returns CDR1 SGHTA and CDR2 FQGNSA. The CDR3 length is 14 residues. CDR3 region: CASSLLAGSDTQYF. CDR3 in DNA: TGTGCCAGCAGCTTACTAGCGGGATCCGATACGCAGTATTTT.

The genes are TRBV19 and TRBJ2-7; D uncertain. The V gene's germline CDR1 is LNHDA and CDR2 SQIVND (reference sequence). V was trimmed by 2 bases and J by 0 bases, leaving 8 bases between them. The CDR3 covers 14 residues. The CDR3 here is CASSITVSSYEQYF. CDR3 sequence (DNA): TGTGCCAGTAGTATAACGGTAAGCTCCTACGAGCAGTACTTC.

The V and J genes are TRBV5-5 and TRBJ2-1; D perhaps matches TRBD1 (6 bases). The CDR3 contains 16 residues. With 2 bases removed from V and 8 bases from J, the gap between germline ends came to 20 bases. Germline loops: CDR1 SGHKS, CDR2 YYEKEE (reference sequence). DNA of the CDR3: TGTGCCAGCAGCTTTGGGGGCCAGGGAATAGGCCATGAGCAGTTCTTC. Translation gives CASSFGGQGIGHEQFF. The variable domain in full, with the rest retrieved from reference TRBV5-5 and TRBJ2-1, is DAGVTQSPTHLIKTRGQQVTLRCSPISGHKSVSWYQQVLGQGPQFIFQYYEKEERGRGNFPDRFSARQFPNYSSELNVNALLLGDSALYLCASSFGGQGIGHEQFFGPGTRLTVL.

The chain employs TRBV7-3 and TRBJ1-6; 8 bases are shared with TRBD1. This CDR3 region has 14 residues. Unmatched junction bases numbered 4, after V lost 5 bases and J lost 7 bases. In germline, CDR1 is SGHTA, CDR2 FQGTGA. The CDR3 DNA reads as TGTGCCAGCAGCGTCGGGACAGGCAATTCACCCCTCCACTTT. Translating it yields CASSVGTGNSPLHF.

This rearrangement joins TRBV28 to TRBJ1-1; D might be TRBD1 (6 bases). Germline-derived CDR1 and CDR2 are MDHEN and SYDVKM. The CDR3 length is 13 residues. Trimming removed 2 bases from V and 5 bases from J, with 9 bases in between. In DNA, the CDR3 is TGTGCCAGCAGTTTACAGGGGTATACTGAAGCTTTCTTT. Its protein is CASSLQGYTEAFF.

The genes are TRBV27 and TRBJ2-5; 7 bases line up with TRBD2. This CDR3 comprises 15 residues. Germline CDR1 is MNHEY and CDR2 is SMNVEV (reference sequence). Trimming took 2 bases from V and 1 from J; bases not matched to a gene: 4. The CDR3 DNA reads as TGTGCCAGCAGTTTAGCGGGAGTCACCCAAGAGACCCAGTACTTC. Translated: CASSLAGVTQETQYF.

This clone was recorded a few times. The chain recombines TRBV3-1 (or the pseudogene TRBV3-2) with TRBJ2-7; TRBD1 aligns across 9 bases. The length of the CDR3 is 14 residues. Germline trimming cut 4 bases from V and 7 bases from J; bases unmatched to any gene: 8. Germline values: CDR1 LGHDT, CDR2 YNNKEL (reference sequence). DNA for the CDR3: TGTGCCAGCAGCCCGGGGACAGGGTCGTGGGAGCAGTACTTC. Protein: CASSPGTGSWEQYF.

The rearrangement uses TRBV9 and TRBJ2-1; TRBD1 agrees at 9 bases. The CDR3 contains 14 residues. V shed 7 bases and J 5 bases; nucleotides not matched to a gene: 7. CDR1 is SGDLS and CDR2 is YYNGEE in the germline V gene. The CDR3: CASRYRGLDNEQFF. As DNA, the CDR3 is TGTGCCAGCCGCTACAGGGGGCTGGACAATGAGCAGTTCTTC.

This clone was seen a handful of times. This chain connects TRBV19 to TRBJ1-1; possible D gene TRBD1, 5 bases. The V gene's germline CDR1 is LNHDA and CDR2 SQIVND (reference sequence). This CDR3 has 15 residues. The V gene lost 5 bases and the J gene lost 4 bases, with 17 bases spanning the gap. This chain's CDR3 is CASSPLGPTGTEAFF. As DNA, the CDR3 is TGTGCCAGTAGTCCTCTGGGGCCTACGGGCACTGAAGCTTTCTTT.

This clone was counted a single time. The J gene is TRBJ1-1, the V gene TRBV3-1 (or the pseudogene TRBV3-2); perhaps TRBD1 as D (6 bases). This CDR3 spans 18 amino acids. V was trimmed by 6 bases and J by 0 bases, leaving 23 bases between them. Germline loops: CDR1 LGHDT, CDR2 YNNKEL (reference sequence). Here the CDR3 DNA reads TGTGCCAGCAGGTCAATATCACAGGGAGAAGGGGTGAACACTGAAGCTTTCTTT. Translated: CASRSISQGEGVNTEAFF.

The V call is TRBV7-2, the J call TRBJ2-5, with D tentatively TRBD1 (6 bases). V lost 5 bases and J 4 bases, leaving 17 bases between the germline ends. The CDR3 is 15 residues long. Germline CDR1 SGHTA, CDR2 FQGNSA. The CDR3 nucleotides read TGTGCCAGCAGCGTGGGGACAAGTTTCGGAGAGACCCAGTACTTC. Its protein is CASSVGTSFGETQYF.

DNA for the CDR3: TGTGCCAGCAGCTTAAAGGTGGGAGGCTATGGCTACACCTTC. Its protein is CASSLKVGGYGYTF. The V and J genes are TRBV7-9 and TRBJ1-2; D is uncertain. Trimming took 2 bases from V and 4 from J, leaving 11 bases between them. The CDR3 totals 14 residues. CDR1 is SEHNR and CDR2 is FQNEAQ in the germline V gene (reference sequence).

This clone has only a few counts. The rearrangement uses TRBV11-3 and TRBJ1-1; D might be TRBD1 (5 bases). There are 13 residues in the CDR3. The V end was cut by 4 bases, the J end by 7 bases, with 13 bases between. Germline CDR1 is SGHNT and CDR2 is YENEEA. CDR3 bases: TGTGCCAGCAGCTACGGGCTCGGGGGTGAAGCTTTCTTT. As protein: CASSYGLGGEAFF.

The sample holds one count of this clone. CDR3 DNA: TGTGCCACCAGCAGAGATAAGGGACTAGCGGGGGTCCAAGAGACCCAGTACTTC. This codes for CATSRDKGLAGVQETQYF. The J gene is TRBJ2-5, the V gene TRBV15, with TRBD2 matching 14 bases. Unmatched junction bases numbered 4, after V lost 0 bases and J lost 1 base. Germline-derived CDR1 and CDR2 are LNHNV and YYDKDF (reference sequence). This CDR3 is built from 18 residues.

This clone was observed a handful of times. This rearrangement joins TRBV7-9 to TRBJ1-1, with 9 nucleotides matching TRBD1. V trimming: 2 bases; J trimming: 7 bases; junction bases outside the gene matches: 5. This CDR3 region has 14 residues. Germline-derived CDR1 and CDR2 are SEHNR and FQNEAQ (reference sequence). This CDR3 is CASSLFPGQGEAFF. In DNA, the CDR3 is TGTGCCAGCAGCTTATTTCCGGGACAGGGTGAAGCTTTCTTT.

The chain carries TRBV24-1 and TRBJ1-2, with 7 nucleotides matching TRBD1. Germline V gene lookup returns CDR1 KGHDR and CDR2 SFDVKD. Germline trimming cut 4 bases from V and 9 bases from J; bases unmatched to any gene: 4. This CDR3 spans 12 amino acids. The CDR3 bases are TGTGCCACCAGTGACTACAGGGGTAGCTACACCTTC. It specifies CATSDYRGSYTF.

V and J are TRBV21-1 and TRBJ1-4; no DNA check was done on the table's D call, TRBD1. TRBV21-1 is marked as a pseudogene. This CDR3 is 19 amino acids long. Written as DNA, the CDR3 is TGTGCCAGCAGCAAACTCGCAGGGGAAGAGGCCTCCGGGAATGAAAAACTGTTTTTT. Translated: CASSKLAGEEASGNEKLFF.

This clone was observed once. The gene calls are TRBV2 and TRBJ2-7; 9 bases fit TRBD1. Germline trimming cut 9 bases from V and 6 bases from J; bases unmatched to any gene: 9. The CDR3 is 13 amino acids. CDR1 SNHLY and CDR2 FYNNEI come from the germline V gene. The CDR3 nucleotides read TGTGCCAGTGGGGGAACAGGGGGCCTCGAGCAGTACTTC. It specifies CASGGTGGLEQYF. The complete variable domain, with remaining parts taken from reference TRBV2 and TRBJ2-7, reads EPEVTQTPSHQVTQMGQEVILRCVPISNHLYFYWYRQILGQKVEFLVSFYNNEISEKSEIFDDQFSVERPDGSNFTLKIRSTKLEDSAMYFCASGGTGGLEQYFGPGTRLTVT.

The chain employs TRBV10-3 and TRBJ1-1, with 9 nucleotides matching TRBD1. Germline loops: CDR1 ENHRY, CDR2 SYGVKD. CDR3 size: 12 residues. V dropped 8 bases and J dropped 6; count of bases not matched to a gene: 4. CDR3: CAIGGQGAEAFF. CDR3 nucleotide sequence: TGTGCCATCGGGGGACAGGGCGCTGAAGCTTTCTTT.

The CDR3 here is CASSPSGLVGNTIYF. The CDR3 DNA reads TGTGCCAGCAGCCCAAGCGGACTGGTTGGAAACACCATATATTTT. The chain is built from TRBV5-8 and TRBJ1-3; D not resolved. The CDR3 spans 15 residues. Germline CDR1 is SGHTS and CDR2 is YDEGEE. V gave up 4 bases and J gave up 3 bases, with 14 bases separating them.

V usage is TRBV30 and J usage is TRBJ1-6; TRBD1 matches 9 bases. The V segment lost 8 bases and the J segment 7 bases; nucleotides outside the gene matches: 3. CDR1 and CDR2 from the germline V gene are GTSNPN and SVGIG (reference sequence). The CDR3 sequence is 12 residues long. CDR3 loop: CAGDRVNSPLHF. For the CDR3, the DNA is TGTGCCGGGGACAGGGTAAATTCACCCCTCCACTTT.

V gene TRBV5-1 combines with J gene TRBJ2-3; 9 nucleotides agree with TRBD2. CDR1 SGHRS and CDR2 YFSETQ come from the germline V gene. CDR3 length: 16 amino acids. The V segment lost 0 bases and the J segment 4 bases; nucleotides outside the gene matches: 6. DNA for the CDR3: TGCGCCAGCAGCTTGGGGGCTAGCGGGGTATCAGATACGCAGTATTTT. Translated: CASSLGASGVSDTQYF.

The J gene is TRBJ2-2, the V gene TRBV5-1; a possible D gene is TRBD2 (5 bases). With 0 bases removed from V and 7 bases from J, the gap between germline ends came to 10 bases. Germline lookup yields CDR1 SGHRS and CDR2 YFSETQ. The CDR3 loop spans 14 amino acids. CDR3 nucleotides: TGCGCCAGCAGCTTGGATTATGAGGGCGGGGAGCTGTTTTTT. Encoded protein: CASSLDYEGGELFF.